This passage covers 8 T cell receptor beta chains from one sample sequenced in a study of blood T cell repertoires in COVID-19. The method was immunoSEQ multiplex PCR; TCRdb's version includes in-frame clones alone and lacks a portion of them. The sample has roughly 70,000 clones, approximately 87% seen once. Source material: peripheral blood. The receptors were gathered from a man in his fifties or sixties with active COVID-19.

J is TRBJ2-1 and V is TRBV9; the match to TRBD2 covers 11 bases. V shed 4 bases and J 4 bases; nucleotides not matched to a gene: 4. CDR1 SGDLS and CDR2 YYNGEE come from the germline V gene. The CDR3 is made up of 15 amino acids. CDR3 coding DNA: TGTGCCAGCAGCATCCGACTAGCGGGATACAATGAGCAGTTCTTC. Translation gives CASSIRLAGYNEQFF.

The V and J genes are TRBV9 and TRBJ1-5; D ambiguous. With 3 bases removed from V and 4 bases from J, the gap between germline ends came to 14 bases. The CDR3 totals 15 residues. CDR1 and CDR2 from the germline V gene are SGDLS and YYNGEE. CDR3 DNA sequence: TGTGCCAGCAGCGCCATGGGAGGTCGGAATCAGCCCCAGCATTTT. Encoded protein: CASSAMGGRNQPQHF.

The rearrangement joins TRBV6-5 to TRBJ1-1; D not resolved. CDR1 and CDR2 from the germline V gene are MNHEY and SVGAGI. This CDR3 spans 13 amino acids. Trimming shortened V by 6 bases and J by 0 bases, and 8 bases separated the two germline ends. The CDR3 nucleotides read TGTGCCAGCAGACAGTCGATGAACACTGAAGCTTTCTTT. It is translated as CASRQSMNTEAFF.

The rearrangement uses TRBV7-8 and TRBJ2-3; 14 nucleotides align to TRBD2. Germline CDR1 and CDR2: SGHVS and FQNEAQ. The junction had 7 bases not matched to a gene; V was cut back by 5 bases and J by 6 bases. The CDR3 spans 16 residues. The CDR3 DNA follows: TGTGCCAGCAGCAGAGGGACTAGCGGGAGTCTGGATACGCAGTATTTT. The encoded protein is CASSRGTSGSLDTQYF.

The chain recombines TRBV10-3 with TRBJ1-2; 7 bases align to TRBD1. V lost 8 bases and J lost 7; bases outside the gene matches: 4. CDR1 ENHRY and CDR2 SYGVKD come from the germline V gene. The CDR3 covers 11 residues. The CDR3 coding sequence is TGTGCCATCGGACAGGATGGTGGCTACACCTTC. Protein sequence: CAIGQDGGYTF.

V usage is TRBV6-6 and J usage is TRBJ2-7; TRBD1 agrees at 8 bases. V lost 2 bases and J lost 7; bases outside the gene matches: 10. Germline V gene lookup returns CDR1 MNHNY and CDR2 SVGAGI (reference sequence). The CDR3 extends over 15 amino acids. DNA for the CDR3: TGTGCCAGCAGTTACCTGGACAGGGATTCCGGGGAGCAGTACTTC. Amino acid sequence: CASSYLDRDSGEQYF.

The V and J genes are TRBV7-9 and TRBJ1-1; D unclear. Trimming shortened V by 5 bases and J by 4 bases, and 11 bases separated the two germline ends. The CDR3 length is 13 residues. Per germline, CDR1 SEHNR and CDR2 FQNEAQ (reference sequence). CDR3 region: CASSQDRGTEAFF. DNA of the CDR3: TGTGCCAGCAGCCAAGACCGGGGCACTGAAGCTTTCTTT.

This clone has a handful of counts. This chain links TRBV6-2 or TRBV6-3 with TRBJ2-1, with D unclear. V lost 5 bases and J 3 bases, leaving 14 bases between the germline ends. The CDR3 is made up of 15 amino acids. Germline CDR1 MNHEY, CDR2 SVGEGT. CDR3 sequence: CASSGSWARYNEQFF. CDR3 bases: TGTGCCAGCAGTGGCAGCTGGGCCCGCTACAATGAGCAGTTCTTC.